This record concerns one T cell receptor (beta chain) sequence. Its antigen is still unknown. From the cysteine up to the phenylalanine, the CDR3 has a length of 15 residues. Only CDR3 DNA is held: 45 bases, read in frame from base 1. Looking up the germline V gene (reference sequence) yields CDR1 LNHDA and CDR2 SQIVND. The germline V end is reduced by 5 bases and the J end by 1 base; junction bases left unmatched: 4. The data are from a study of cytomegalovirus exposure and HLA in healthy donors (dated by TCRdb to about 2017). Regarding the study in general: According to an earlier analysis of 587 of the donors, about 179 million T cells yielded over 90 million unique TCR beta sequences and around 300 Gb of sequence data. About 280 gigabases of sequencing data and around 80 million unique TCR sequences made up an early release that covered several hundred HLA-typed donors. Among the approximately 400 genotyped donors, around 79% belonged to the genetic ancestry cluster associated with self-reported Caucasian donors. The aim of the study was to test whether cataloging public T cell receptors could identify signatures of past pathogen exposure. The T cell repertoires of some 700 subjects were profiled by immunosequencing and related to cytomegalovirus serostatus. In addition to the first cohort of 666 subjects, a separate validation cohort of approximately 120 different subjects was used. The study combined high-throughput TCR immunosequencing, statistical association of individual TCRs with disease status, and machine learning to predict cytomegalovirus infection status. A later analysis re-examined previously published TCR beta repertoires from roughly 650 donors and added high-resolution HLA genotyping to investigate patterns of TCR occurrence. Rather than drawing on any new phenotypic data, the later analysis identified candidate immune exposures from TCR beta sequences and the way those sequences occurred across donors. An earlier analysis of fewer than 700 of the donors applied high-throughput TCR beta sequencing to assess whether each TCR beta V gene segment acted as functional or pseudogenic. Donor age, sex, ethnicity and CMV serostatus were compiled alongside the repertoire data. A later genetic analysis took genome-wide SNP genotypes for about 55% of the 666 donors and used that subset as a discovery cohort. Every repertoire in the discovery cohort had been generated on one and the same sequencing platform. HLA typing covered class I and class II loci at four-digit resolution. The number of typed donors differed by locus: about 620-640 for A, B, C, DRB1 and DQB1; 522 for DQA1; 606 for DPA1; and around 470 for DPB1. Because of strong linkage in the cohort, a handful of DR-DQ haplotypes were treated as single units for association and clustering. On average, 235,054 unique TCR beta nucleotide sequences were sequenced per donor among 300 to 500 genotyped donors of the cohort, with approximately 18% of those sequences being non-productive. The investigation overall reported the following: A later analysis associated about 16,000 TCR beta sequences with specific HLA alleles at a false discovery rate of 0.05. A few of the identified cytomegalovirus-associated TCR beta chains were confirmed in vitro to be specific for cytomegalovirus antigens. Correlated functional status among segregating V segments might reflect linkage disequilibrium, but an unknown experimental factor could not be ruled out. V-gene and J-gene trimming of TCR beta chains was associated with a missense DCLRE1C variant in a later genetic analysis, and the association was replicated in an independent cohort. The classifier was reported to diagnose cytomegalovirus status with high specificity and sensitivity in both the original cohort and the validation cohort. Immune exposure information for the cohort was limited to CMV serostatus. In a later genetic analysis, fewer N-insertions in productive TCRs were reported among donors in an Asian-associated ancestry cluster than the approximately 710-donor mean. The 87-base-pair reads could not distinguish some IMGT-functional V segments, including TRBV6-2 and TRBV6-3, so those segments were excluded. A further reported finding was that TCR beta sequences accurately predicted the HLA-A and HLA-B alleles for most subjects in the first cohort. A later analysis found that TCR association rates varied across HLA loci, with DRB1 alleles showing the most associated TCRs and HLA-C alleles the fewest. In the study, some 160 TCR beta chains were listed as associated with cytomegalovirus. Most TCR sequences were seen in very few donors, while some public TCRs were found in many individuals. A cluster of highly shared sequence variants was judged likely to represent a technical artifact of the sequencing pipeline. Broadly in line with IMGT annotations, most TCR beta V segments showed up in productive rearrangements about 87% or about 30% of the time in an earlier analysis of under 700 of the donors. Only TCR beta chains were sequenced in this cohort, and the absence of alpha or paired-chain data limited detectable features. A later analysis found that most CMV-associated TCR beta chains appeared HLA-restricted, with HLA associations seemingly driven largely by CMV exposure. According to the authors, the approach could potentially be generalized to other disease states and immunological phenotypes. HLA typing was unavailable for some donors at each locus, so association tests used only the typed subset. Presence/absence analyses assumed roughly uniform sequencing depth across donors, an assumption that may not hold. When HLA alleles, especially DR and DQ, strongly co-occurred, attributing TCR associations to individual alleles was difficult. In a later analysis, HLA-associated TCR beta chains showed more clonal expansion and lower generation probabilities than non-associated chains that were equally common. In a later analysis, several top co-occurrence clusters were reported to appear linked to parvovirus B19, influenza, CMV and Epstein-Barr virus. Because counts were too low, under 20 rarely observed V segments, including chromosome 9 orphons, were left out of the earlier analysis of approximately 500 of the donors.

In total, approximately 690 healthy bone marrow donors made up the cohort. At the time of sampling, all cohort members were nominally healthy, though unrecorded immune exposures were likely present. The donor tested CMV seronegative and was one of the 352 seronegative cohort members. A peripheral blood sample was provided by each donor, and peripheral blood mononuclear cells were used for TCR beta sequencing. Genomic DNA extraction from the blood cell samples was performed with the Qiagen DNeasy Blood Extraction Kit. The library was obtained by the immunoSEQ multiplex PCR assay. A mixture of 60 forward primers for TCR Vbeta segments and 13 reverse primers for TCR Jbeta segments was used in the multiplex PCR. Amplification of the CDR3 region of rearranged TCR beta genes was performed with a multiplex PCR assay on genomic DNA. Amplified TCR beta libraries were sequenced as 87-base-pair reads on the Illumina HiSeq System. The authors' analysis ran thus. A later analysis counted tens of millions of unique TCR beta chains across the 666 repertoires, and some 11 million of these chains were shared by at least two donors. Raw reads were error-corrected and collapsed into unique sequences with a nearest-neighbor algorithm that merged closely related sequences to remove PCR and sequencing errors. CDR3 sequences were aligned to IMGT reference sequences to assign V, D and J gene segments. For a sequence to be retained, a match of at least six nucleotides was required to both a V gene segment and a J gene segment. A rearrangement counted as productive if the CDR3 had no stop codons and remained in frame with V and J, and every other rearrangement counted as non-productive. CDR3 was defined by IMGT convention, running from the second conserved V-encoded cysteine to the conserved J-encoded phenylalanine. The earlier analysis of some 550 of the donors excluded any sequence lacking an unambiguous match to a single V gene segment. In an earlier analysis of about 590 of the donors, a V segment was called functional when productive rearrangements were above 56.7%, and segregating when the standard deviation between donors exceeded 5%. To diagnose cytomegalovirus status from the catalog of TCR beta chain sequences, a statistical classification framework was built. V and J gene assignment, in a later analysis, came from comparing TCR nucleotide sequences with IMGT/GENE-DB human TR gene sequences. The TCRdist pipeline was used in a later analysis to assign CDR3 sequences and most-parsimonious VDJ recombination scenarios. In a later analysis, every TCR beta chain was defined by the combination of its CDR3 amino acid sequence and its V-gene family, and reads without a unique V-gene family were dropped. To address suspected cross-contamination and a sequencing artifact, a later analysis removed under 600 highly shared, low-generation-probability nucleotide sequences. In a later analysis, a clonal expansion index for each public chain was calculated from normalized within-repertoire ranks of inferred template counts. In a later analysis, generation probabilities were computed using a VDJ recombination model fitted to out-of-frame rearrangements, and the results were checked against IGoR. In a later analysis, TCR-TCR, TCR-HLA and TCR-CMV co-occurrence was scored with hypergeometric tests, and a repertoire-size bias correction was applied to TCR pairs. A later analysis estimated false discovery rates by permuting HLA or CMV assignments 20 times. In a later analysis, co-occurring TCRs were grouped with DBSCAN, and TCRdist sequence similarity was added when clustering was performed within HLA-allele-positive subsets. Repertoires with fewer than 30,000 or more than 120,000 public chains, plus five repertoires with anomalous nucleotide sharing, were excluded from co-occurrence clustering. The immuneACCESS repertoire file appears here via TCRdb, limited to in-frame rearrangements. These files lack a portion of the clones; in checked studies, under half of the deficit traces to unresolved V genes, and the cause of the others is not known. V, J and clone size were drawn from that table, and D and trimming were deduced from the DNA. This sample's table has entries for 130,000 or so clones. The top ten clonotypes cover less than 2.5% of the sample.

The chain is made from TRBV19 and TRBJ2-2, with TRBD1 identical over 7 junction bases. Material for sequencing was PBMCs. This receptor was obtained from an older woman in good health and CMV-seronegative. The CDR3 region: CASSGRDRNTGELFF. The bases read TGTGCCAGTAGTGGCCGGGACAGGAACACCGGGGAGCTGTTTTTT.